A single sample gave rise to the 11 T cell receptor beta chains below, sequenced in a study of blood T cell repertoires in COVID-19. The method was immunoSEQ multiplex PCR; TCRdb's version includes in-frame clones alone and lacks a portion of them. The table has approximately 200,000 clones, 65% to 90% seen once. Sequencing was performed on PBMCs or T cells enriched from blood (not recorded which). The source of these receptors is a woman in her thirties who had been exposed to COVID-19.

V gene TRBV7-6 combines with J gene TRBJ1-1; tentatively, D is TRBD1 (5 bases). The CDR3 length is 16 residues. V gave up 5 bases and J gave up 1 base, with 17 bases separating them. Germline values: CDR1 SGHVS, CDR2 FNYEAQ. The DNA of the CDR3 is TGTGCCAGCAGCCAGGGCGGGGCTTACCCGAACACTGAAGCTTTCTTT. This encodes CASSQGGAYPNTEAFF.

V is TRBV2 and J is TRBJ2-7; tentative D call: TRBD2 (5 bases). Germline CDR1 and CDR2: SNHLY and FYNNEI. Trimming took 4 bases from V and 5 from J, leaving 9 bases between them. The CDR3 covers 12 residues. The CDR3 bases are TGTGCCAGCAGTGGGTTCGGGAACGAGCAGTACTTC. Residues: CASSGFGNEQYF. Supplemented by reference TRBV2 and TRBJ2-7, the full variable domain reads EPEVTQTPSHQVTQMGQEVILRCVPISNHLYFYWYRQILGQKVEFLVSFYNNEISEKSEIFDDQFSVERPDGSNFTLKIRSTKLEDSAMYFCASSGFGNEQYFGPGTRLTVT.

This chain connects TRBV18 to TRBJ2-3; D gene uncertain. The ends were cut back, 2 bases at V and 0 bases at J, with 15 bases in the middle. Germline V gives CDR1 KGHSH, CDR2 LQKENI. The CDR3 covers 17 residues. DNA for the CDR3: TGTGCCAGCTCACCAACGCCCCGATCGGGTAGCACAGATACGCAGTATTTT. Amino acid sequence: CASSPTPRSGSTDTQYF.

The J gene is TRBJ2-1, the V gene TRBV28, with TRBD2 matching over 7 bases. CDR3 length equals 17 residues. CDR1 and CDR2 from the germline V gene are MDHEN and SYDVKM. The V gene end was trimmed by 5 bases and the J gene end by 7 bases; junction bases not matched to a gene: 17. CDR3 sequence: CASSPQFGRGIRNEQFF. CDR3 DNA: TGTGCCAGCAGTCCCCAATTTGGGCGGGGGATCAGGAATGAGCAGTTCTTC.

This chain joins TRBV5-4 and TRBJ1-2; D unresolved. This CDR3 is built from 13 residues. With 0 bases removed from V and 7 bases from J, the gap between germline ends came to 10 bases. CDR1 and CDR2 from the germline V gene are SGHNT and YYREEE (reference sequence). CDR3 coding DNA: TGTGCCAGCAGCTTGGGTGGGCATGGTGGCTACACCTTC. Translating it yields CASSLGGHGGYTF. Looking up the rest from reference TRBV5-4 and TRBJ1-2 gives the full variable domain: ETGVTQSPTHLIKTRGQQVTLRCSSQSGHNTVSWYQQALGQGPQFIFQYYREEENGRGNFPPRFSGLQFPNYSSELNVNALELDDSALYLCASSLGGHGGYTFGSGTRLTVV.

CDR3 in amino acids: CASSIRDNANYGYTF. The CDR3, as DNA: TGTGCCAGTAGTATACGGGACAATGCTAACTATGGCTACACCTTC. The J gene is TRBJ1-2, the V gene TRBV19; perhaps TRBD1 as D (6 bases). This CDR3 is built from 15 residues. Trimming took off 2 bases at V and 0 bases at J, with 10 bases between the two ends. Germline CDR1 is LNHDA and CDR2 is SQIVND (reference sequence). Complete variable domain (other parts from reference TRBV19 and TRBJ1-2): DGGITQSPKYLFRKEGQNVTLSCEQNLNHDAMYWYRQDPGQGLRLIYYSQIVNDFQKGDIAEGYSVSREKKESFPLTVTSAQKNPTAFYLCASSIRDNANYGYTFGSGTRLTVV.

The V and J genes are TRBV7-6 and TRBJ2-1; TRBD2 matches 15 bases. The CDR3 has 17 amino acids. V was pared by 3 bases and J by 7 bases, with 7 bases of the junction left unmatched. Germline CDR1 SGHVS, CDR2 FNYEAQ. The CDR3 region has the DNA TGTGCCAGCAGCTTCGGACTAGCGGGGGGGCTGCAGAATGAGCAGTTCTTC. Its protein product is CASSFGLAGGLQNEQFF.

The V call is TRBV7-6, the J call TRBJ1-3; D not certain. The germline V gene encodes CDR1 SGHVS and CDR2 FNYEAQ. The length of the CDR3 is 17 residues. The V gene lost 5 bases and the J gene lost 0 bases, with 17 bases spanning the gap. CDR3 nucleotide sequence: TGTGCCAGCAGCCCCCAAAGGAGTAAAAGCTCTGGAAACACCATATATTTT. This encodes CASSPQRSKSSGNTIYF.

This chain uses TRBV4-1 with TRBJ1-1, with D maybe TRBD1 (5 bases). The CDR3 sequence is 15 residues long. Trimming left V 1 base short and J 1 base short, with 10 bases between. From germline, CDR1 is MGHRA and CDR2 YSYEKL. CDR3 residues: CASSQGREGNTEAFF. In DNA form, the CDR3 reads TGCGCCAGCAGCCAAGGCAGGGAAGGGAACACTGAAGCTTTCTTT.

The table lists this clone with a few counts. V gene TRBV5-1 combines with J gene TRBJ1-1; no firm D call. This CDR3 is built from 15 residues. Trimming cost V 2 bases and J 4 bases, with 15 bases left between them. The germline gives CDR1 SGHRS, CDR2 YFSETQ. The CDR3 here is CASSLETPQSTEAFF. CDR3 coding DNA: TGCGCCAGCAGCTTAGAGACACCGCAGAGCACTGAAGCTTTCTTT. Variable domain in full (rest from reference TRBV5-1 and TRBJ1-1): KAGVTQTPRYLIKTRGQQVTLSCSPISGHRSVSWYQQTPGQGLQFLFEYFSETQRNKGNFPGRFSGRQFSNSRSEMNVSTLELGDSALYLCASSLETPQSTEAFFGQGTRLTVV.

V usage is TRBV14 and J usage is TRBJ2-1, with TRBD2 identical over 7 bases. CDR1 is SGHDN, CDR2 FVKESK, per germline. With 0 bases clipped from V and 15 bases from J, the junction kept 11 bases outside the gene matches. CDR3 length: 14 residues. CDR3 nucleotides: TGTGCCAGCAGCCAAGATTCAGGGAGGGGTATACGGTTCTTC. Protein product: CASSQDSGRGIRFF.